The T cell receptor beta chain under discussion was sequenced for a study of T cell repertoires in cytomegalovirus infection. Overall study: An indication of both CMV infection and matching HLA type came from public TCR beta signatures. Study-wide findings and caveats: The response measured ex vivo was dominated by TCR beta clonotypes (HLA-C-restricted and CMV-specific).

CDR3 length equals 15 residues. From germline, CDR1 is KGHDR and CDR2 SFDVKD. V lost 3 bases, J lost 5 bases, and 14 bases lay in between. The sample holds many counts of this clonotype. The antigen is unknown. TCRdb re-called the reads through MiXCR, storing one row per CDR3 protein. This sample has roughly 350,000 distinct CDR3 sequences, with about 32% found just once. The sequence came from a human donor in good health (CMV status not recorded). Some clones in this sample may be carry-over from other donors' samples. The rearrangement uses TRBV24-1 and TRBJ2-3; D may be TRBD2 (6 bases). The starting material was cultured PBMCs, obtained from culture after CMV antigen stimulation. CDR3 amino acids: CATSDGTLGGDTQYF. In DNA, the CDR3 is TGTGCCACCAGTGATGGGACCCTCGGGGGAGATACGCAGTATTTT.